The T cell receptor beta chain described here comes from a study of T cells after yellow fever vaccination. The study, taken as a whole, reports: Post-booster repertoires contained most primary-vaccination clones again (approximately 95% CD4, less than 90% CD8). One caveat is that FACS-sorted repertoires could contain abundant clonotypes contaminating from the bulk population.

TCRdb re-called the 5' RACE reads through MiXCR, storing one row per CDR3 protein. Here the sample spans about 260,000 distinct CDR3 sequences, over 10% being singletons. The CDR3 is 14 amino acids. In germline, CDR1 is SGHRS, CDR2 YFSETQ. V was clipped by 0 bases and J by 3 bases; unmatched bases: 1. Concerning this clonotype itself: Its antigen is still unknown.

The source is a man younger than 40 who received the YFV17D yellow fever vaccine. Specimen: CD4+ T cells sorted from PBMCs, collected 45 days after the yellow fever booster vaccination. This sequence joins TRBV5-1 and TRBJ2-7; 9 bases fit TRBD2. The CDR3 bases are TGCGCCAGCAGCTTGGGAGCGGGAGGCTACGAGCAGTACTTC. It codes for CASSLGAGGYEQYF. Looking up the rest from reference TRBV5-1 and TRBJ2-7 gives the full variable domain: KAGVTQTPRYLIKTRGQQVTLSCSPISGHRSVSWYQQTPGQGLQFLFEYFSETQRNKGNFPGRFSGRQFSNSRSEMNVSTLELGDSALYLCASSLGAGGYEQYFGPGTRLTVT.